The rows below give T cell receptor beta chains drawn from one sample of a study of T cell responses to AZD1222 COVID-19 vaccine. Assay used: immunoSEQ multiplex PCR; TCRdb lists only in-frame clones, some missing. The sample lists some 170,000 clones, 70% to 90% occurring once. This specimen consisted of peripheral blood, obtained 28 days after the second dose of the MenACWY control vaccine. These receptors originate from an adult who received the MenACWY meningococcal vaccine as a control. Each CDR3 is given with its conserved first and last residue. D genes are given only for firm matches. Clone size is not always given. Where it is, it says once, few, many or a class for expanded clones.

V gene,clone size,J gene,D gene,CDR3 protein,CDR3 DNA
TRBV27,-,TRBJ2-7,TRBD1,CASSLFGTGVSEQYF,TGTGCCAGCAGTTTATTCGGGACAGGGGTATCCGAGCAGTACTTC
TRBV24-1,-,TRBJ2-7,-,CATSAGGYEQYF,TGTGCCACCAGTGCTGGGGGCTACGAGCAGTACTTC
TRBV19,-,TRBJ2-4,TRBD2,CASSTGAGKAAKNIQYF,TGTGCCAGTAGTACGGGAGCGGGAAAGGCGGCCAAAAACATTCAGTACTTC
TRBV4-3,-,TRBJ2-2,TRBD2,CASSHGVAGDTGELFF,TGCGCCAGCAGCCACGGCGTAGCGGGAGACACCGGGGAGCTGTTTTTT
TRBV28,-,TRBJ2-1,TRBD2,CASSLRSGGGDNEQFF,TGTGCCAGCAGTTTACGGAGCGGGGGGGGTGACAATGAGCAGTTCTTC
TRBV7-9,many,TRBJ2-2,TRBD2,CASRGGGAGELFF,TGTGCCAGCCGGGGCGGGGGGGCCGGGGAGCTGTTTTTT
TRBV6-5,-,TRBJ1-2,TRBD1,CASSWDRNYGYTF,TGTGCCAGCAGTTGGGACAGGAACTATGGCTACACCTTC
TRBV6-1,-,TRBJ2-3,-,CASSEPAADTQYF,TGTGCCAGCAGTGAGCCGGCAGCAGATACGCAGTATTTT
TRBV30,-,TRBJ2-7,-,CAWSKGTFYEQYF,TGTGCCTGGAGCAAAGGGACATTCTACGAGCAGTACTTC
TRBV7-2,-,TRBJ1-6,TRBD1,CASSRPDRSSPLHF,TGTGCCAGCAGCCGTCCGGACAGGTCTTCACCCCTCCACTTT
TRBV7-9,-,TRBJ2-7,-,CASSPGTFNEQYF,TGTGCCAGCAGCCCTGGGACATTTAACGAGCAGTACTTC
TRBV7-9,-,TRBJ1-3,-,CASSPVPISGNTIYF,TGTGCCAGCAGCCCCGTGCCCATCTCTGGAAACACCATATATTTT
TRBV7-2,-,TRBJ2-1,-,CASSLASGYNEQFF,TGTGCCAGCAGCTTAGCTAGCGGATACAATGAGCAGTTCTTC
TRBV7-9,-,TRBJ2-1,TRBD2,CASSASGRELNEQFF,TGTGCCAGCAGCGCCAGCGGGAGGGAACTCAATGAGCAGTTCTTC
TRBV13,-,TRBJ2-2,-,CASSPQLAGELFF,TGTGCCAGCAGCCCTCAATTAGCCGGGGAGCTGTTTTTT
TRBV9,-,TRBJ2-2,-,CASSEGRGAIGELFF,TGTGCCAGCAGCGAGGGACGGGGGGCAATCGGGGAGCTGTTTTTT
TRBV29-1,-,TRBJ2-7,-,CSVGDGSYEQYF,TGCAGCGTGGGGGACGGCTCCTACGAGCAGTACTTC
TRBV6-2/TRBV6-3,-,TRBJ2-5,-,CASSYGLGVTPGTQYF,TGTGCCAGCAGTTACGGTTTGGGTGTTACCCCAGGGACCCAGTACTTC
TRBV10-2,-,TRBJ1-6,-,CASGRAENSPLHF,TGCGCCAGCGGTCGGGCCGAGAATTCACCCCTCCACTTT
TRBV27,-,TRBJ2-7,TRBD1,CASKLIQGAWEQYF,TGTGCCAGCAAGCTAATACAGGGGGCGTGGGAGCAGTACTTC
TRBV5-1,-,TRBJ2-3,-,CASSLEQGKSHF,TGCGCCAGCAGCTTGGAGCAGGGGAAATCGCATTTT
TRBV7-9,-,TRBJ1-3,-,CASSLPPQGRGNTIYF,TGTGCCAGCAGCTTACCGCCACAGGGCAGGGGAAACACCATATATTTT
TRBV19,once,TRBJ2-3,-,CASSLSKGDTQYF,TGTGCCAGTAGTTTGAGTAAGGGGGATACGCAGTATTTT
TRBV12-3/TRBV12-4,-,TRBJ1-2,-,CASSPPGGYGYTF,TGTGCCAGCAGTCCTCCGGGCGGGTATGGCTACACCTTC
TRBV19,-,TRBJ2-2,TRBD2,CASSRDGGRAARDTGELFF,TGTGCCAGTAGTAGGGACGGCGGGAGGGCCGCCAGGGACACCGGGGAGCTGTTTTTT
TRBV29-1,-,TRBJ2-7,-,CSVVPISGGPYEQYF,TGCAGCGTCGTTCCAATTAGCGGAGGACCCTACGAGCAGTACTTC
TRBV10-1,-,TRBJ1-2,-,CASSEDRNYGYTF,TGCGCCAGCAGTGAGGACAGGAACTATGGCTACACCTTC